This TCR beta chain was identified during a study of shared clonotypes between healthy human individuals. Study conclusions and caveats: Four donors held around 5% of naive CD4 clonotypes in common.

CDR3 length: 14 amino acids. The ends lost 7 bases at V and 3 bases at J; junction bases unmatched: 5. Per the germline V gene, CDR1 is ENHRY and CDR2 is SYGVKD. On this clone itself: What it recognizes is unknown.

Produced via immunoSEQ multiplex PCR; TCRdb's table is partial and in-frame only. The profile shows 1,400,000 or so clones, approximately 98.5% of them singletons. This chain joins TRBV10-3 and TRBJ2-1, with 8 bases that match TRBD1. The sequenced sample consisted of naive CD4+ T cells sorted from blood. Subset reported: CD45RA+ positively selected. This receptor was obtained from a man aged 30-40 years in good health. The CDR3 spells CAITRTGNYNEQFF. For the CDR3, the DNA is TGTGCCATCACTCGGACAGGGAACTACAATGAGCAGTTCTTC.